The T cell receptor beta chain described here comes from a study of cytomegalovirus exposure and HLA in healthy donors. Regarding this clone: Germline and junction disagree at one end, which may indicate a read error.

Assay: immunoSEQ multiplex PCR; the TCRdb copy retains only in-frame clones and omits some. The sample records 60,000 or so clones, about 91% being singletons. The donors were members of the validation cohort comprising over 100 subjects, separate from the roughly 700-subject first cohort. The CDR3 has 12 amino acids. Germline V gene lookup returns CDR1 SGHVS and CDR2 FQNEAQ. The V and J genes are TRBV7-8 and TRBJ2-6, with 9 bases matching TRBD1. Material for sequencing was PBMCs. The TCR originated in a woman aged 25 to 39 in good health and CMV-seronegative. The CDR3 DNA sequence: TGTGCCAGCCAGACAGGGGGCAACGTCCTGACTTTC. Protein sequence: CASQTGGNVLTF.